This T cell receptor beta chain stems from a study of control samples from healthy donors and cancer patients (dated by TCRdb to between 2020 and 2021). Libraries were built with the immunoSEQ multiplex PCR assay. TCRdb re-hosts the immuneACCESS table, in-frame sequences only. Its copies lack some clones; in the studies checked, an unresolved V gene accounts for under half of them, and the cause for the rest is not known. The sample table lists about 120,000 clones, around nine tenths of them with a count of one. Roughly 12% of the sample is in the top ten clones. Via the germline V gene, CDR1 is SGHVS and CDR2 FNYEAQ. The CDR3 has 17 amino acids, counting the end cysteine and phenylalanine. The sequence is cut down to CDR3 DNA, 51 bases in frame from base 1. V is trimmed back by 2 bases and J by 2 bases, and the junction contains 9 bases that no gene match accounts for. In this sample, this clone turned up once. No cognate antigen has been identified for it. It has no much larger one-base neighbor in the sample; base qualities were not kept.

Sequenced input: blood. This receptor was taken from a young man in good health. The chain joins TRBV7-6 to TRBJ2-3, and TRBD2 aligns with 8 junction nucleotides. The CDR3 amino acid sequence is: CASSLSGGGLNTDTQYF. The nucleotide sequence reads TGTGCCAGCAGCTTATCTGGCGGGGGGCTTAACACAGATACGCAGTATTTT.